The 27 T cell receptor beta chains presented below share a single source sample, sequenced in a study of T cells in Graves' hyperthyroidism and ophthalmopathy. The TCR beta CDR3 regions underwent amplification using RNA transcripts as the source. RT-PCR in the first round (using the HTBI primer set) targeted the TCR CDR3. TCRdb used MiXCR to reprocess the multiplex PCR reads, holding one entry per CDR3 protein. The data show 700,000 to 950,000 distinct CDR3 sequences, roughly a third seen once. Sequenced input: blood. The receptors were gathered from a woman in her thirties or forties with Graves' hyperthyroidism.

The chain employs TRBV11-1 and TRBJ2-5; 7 nucleotides align to TRBD2. The closer fit of TRBJ2-1 to the DNA end suggests the J call may be wrong. The CDR3 sequence is 16 residues long. Germline V gene lookup returns CDR1 SGHAT and CDR2 FQDESV (reference sequence). CDR3 region: CASSPNGPGGQVGQFF. CDR3 in DNA: TGTGCCAGCAGCCCAAACGGGCCGGGAGGCCAGGTAGGGCAGTTCTTC.

This clonotype was observed at least ten times. CDR3 nucleotides: TGTGCCATCAGTGAGCCAGCCTTAATCAATCAGCCCCAGCATTTT. Residues: CAISEPALINQPQHF. The rearrangement uses TRBV10-3 and TRBJ1-5; D uncertain. The germline CDR1 and CDR2 sequences are ENHRY and SYGVKD. The CDR3 has 15 amino acids. V was trimmed by 2 bases and J by 3 bases, leaving 11 bases between them.

The chain combines TRBV25-1 with TRBJ2-5; D gene uncertain. Per germline, CDR1 MGHDK and CDR2 SYGVNS. There are 14 residues in the CDR3. V was clipped by 8 bases and J by 7 bases, with 20 bases between them. The CDR3 region is CASVSYDPTGTQYF. DNA for the CDR3: TGTGCCAGCGTTTCTTATGACCCGACCGGGACCCAGTACTTC. The complete variable domain, with remaining parts taken from reference TRBV25-1 and TRBJ2-5, reads EADIYQTPRYLVIGTGKKITLECSQTMGHDKMYWYQQDPGMELHLIHYSYGVNSTEKGDLSSESTVSRIRTEHFPLTLESARPSHTSQYLCASVSYDPTGTQYFGPGTRLLVL.

This clonotype was observed a few times. The CDR3 spells CSANDGFSNQPQHF. DNA of the CDR3: TGCAGTGCTAATGACGGGTTTAGCAATCAGCCCCAGCATTTT. The chain couples TRBV20-1 to TRBJ1-5; D gene uncertain. This CDR3 contains 14 residues. CDR1 DFQATT and CDR2 SNEGSKA come from the germline V gene (reference sequence). Deletions cut 4 bases from V and 0 bases from J, with 10 bases between.

V is TRBV20-1 and J is TRBJ2-7; 8 nucleotides line up with TRBD2. The V segment lost 0 bases and the J segment 5 bases; nucleotides outside the gene matches: 3. The CDR3 has 13 amino acids. The germline V gene has CDR1 DFQATT and CDR2 SNEGSKA (reference sequence). The CDR3 nucleotides read TGCAGTGCTAGAGAGGGCGGGGGGAACGAGCAGTACTTC. Residues: CSAREGGGNEQYF.

This clonotype has only a few counts. The chain combines TRBV5-1 with TRBJ1-2, with 7 bases lining up with TRBD1. This CDR3 is built from 13 residues. CDR1 SGHRS and CDR2 YFSETQ come from the germline V gene. Trimming took 4 bases from V and 3 from J; bases not matched to a gene: 3. The CDR3 coding sequence is TGCGCCAGCAGCCCGGGACAGTACTATGGCTACACCTTC. Amino acids: CASSPGQYYGYTF.

This clonotype was detected a few times. The J gene is TRBJ2-7, the V gene TRBV5-1, with 7 bases matching TRBD2. The CDR3 loop spans 15 amino acids. V lost 0 bases, J lost 4 bases, and 7 bases stayed unmatched. Germline V lookup: CDR1 SGHRS, CDR2 YFSETQ. The CDR3: CASSLGGSGPYEQYF. DNA of the CDR3: TGCGCCAGCAGCTTGGGTGGTAGCGGGCCTTACGAGCAGTACTTC.

The chain employs TRBV20-1 and TRBJ1-2; D call uncertain. Germline V gene data show CDR1 as DFQATT and CDR2 as SNEGSKA (reference sequence). The CDR3 is made up of 11 amino acids. The V end was cut by 2 bases, the J end by 7 bases, with 8 bases between. The CDR3 spells CSARLQFGYTF. CDR3 nucleotide sequence: TGCAGTGCTAGACTACAGTTTGGCTACACCTTC.

Regarding this clonotype: A much larger clone differs from this one at a single base, so this may be a read error. The chain has TRBV29-1 and TRBJ2-2, with 13 bases fitting TRBD2. The CDR3 covers 16 residues. The V and J ends lost 4 bases and 2 bases, in that order; junction bases with no gene match: 4. Germline CDR1 is SQVTM and CDR2 is ANQGSEA. The CDR3 loop reads CSVGLAGGRNTGELFF. The CDR3 DNA sequence: TGCAGCGTTGGACTAGCGGGAGGACGAAACACCGGGGAGCTGTTTTTT.

On this clonotype: A much larger clone is a single base away; this may be a read error. The J gene is TRBJ1-1, the V gene TRBV7-9; D may be TRBD1 (5 bases). Germline values: CDR1 SEHNR, CDR2 FQNEAQ (reference sequence). The V end was cut by 2 bases, the J end by 4 bases, with 11 bases between. The CDR3 consists of 14 residues. The DNA for the CDR3 is TGTGCCAGCAGCTTATATGATGGGGGCACTGAAGCTTTCTTT. Encoded protein: CASSLYDGGTEAFF.

This sequence joins TRBV2 and TRBJ1-6; a possible D gene is TRBD1 (5 bases). The ends were cut back, 3 bases at V and 9 bases at J, with 6 bases in the middle. This CDR3 has 12 residues. In germline, CDR1 is SNHLY, CDR2 FYNNEI. The CDR3 coding sequence is TGTGCCAGCAGTGATGACAGTTCACCCCTCCACTTT. This sequence encodes CASSDDSSPLHF.

The table lists this clonotype with many counts. The genes are TRBV11-1 and TRBJ1-2; D remains ambiguous. The CDR3 totals 12 residues. CDR1 is SGHAT and CDR2 is FQDESV in the germline V gene (reference sequence). Trimming took 2 bases from V and 6 from J, leaving 7 bases between them. CDR3 sequence reads: CASSLLFDGYTF. For the CDR3, the DNA is TGTGCCAGCAGCTTACTTTTCGATGGCTACACCTTC.

The chain joins TRBV27 to TRBJ1-1; D is unclear. Germline V gene lookup returns CDR1 MNHEY and CDR2 SMNVEV (reference sequence). The V end was cut by 4 bases, the J end by 0 bases, with 9 bases between. This CDR3 spans 14 amino acids. CDR3 sequence reads: CASSSLAVNTEAFF. CDR3 bases: TGTGCCAGCAGTTCGTTGGCAGTGAACACTGAAGCTTTCTTT.

The chain employs TRBV12-3 or TRBV12-4 and TRBJ1-2, with TRBD1 matching 7 bases. V lost 4 bases, J lost 7 bases, and 6 bases stayed unmatched. This CDR3 contains 13 residues. This chain's CDR3 is CASSSDRDPGYTF. The DNA of the CDR3 is TGTGCCAGCAGTTCAGACAGGGACCCTGGCTACACCTTC.

This clonotype was seen many times. The V gene is TRBV7-2, the J gene TRBJ1-1; D not resolved. V lost 5 bases to trimming and J lost 4 bases, with 11 bases between them. Germline V gives CDR1 SGHTA, CDR2 FQGNSA. The length of the CDR3 is 13 residues. In nucleotides, the CDR3 is TGTGCCAGCAGCCCTCCCCCTGCCACTGAAGCTTTCTTT. It yields the protein CASSPPPATEAFF.

Many counts were recorded for this clonotype. This chain joins TRBV25-1 and TRBJ1-4; no reliable D call. CDR3 length equals 13 residues. With 1 base removed from V and 5 bases from J, the gap between germline ends came to 5 bases. From germline, CDR1 is MGHDK and CDR2 SYGVNS. The CDR3: CASSESGNEKLFF. In DNA form, the CDR3 reads TGTGCCAGCAGTGAATCGGGGAATGAAAAACTGTTTTTT.

This clonotype was found a few times. One junction end does not reproduce the germline sequence, and a read error may be involved. The CDR3 is CASSTRGQATEAFF. CDR3 in DNA: TGTGCCAGCAGCACCAGGGGGCAGGCTACTGAGGCTTTCTTT. V gene TRBV6-1 combines with J gene TRBJ1-1; 8 nucleotides line up with TRBD1. This CDR3 is built from 14 residues. Per the germline V gene, CDR1 is MNHNS and CDR2 is SASEGT.

The chain combines TRBV19 with TRBJ2-7, with D unclear. Trimming shortened V by 9 bases and J by 6 bases, and 15 bases separated the two germline ends. CDR3 length equals 12 residues. The V gene's germline CDR1 is LNHDA and CDR2 SQIVND (reference sequence). The CDR3 spells CASSWLGTEQYF. The CDR3 DNA follows: TGTGCCAGCAGTTGGCTAGGAACCGAGCAGTACTTC. Combining the CDR3 with reference TRBV19 and TRBJ2-7 gives the whole variable domain DGGITQSPKYLFRKEGQNVTLSCEQNLNHDAMYWYRQDPGQGLRLIYYSQIVNDFQKGDIAEGYSVSREKKESFPLTVTSAQKNPTAFYLCASSWLGTEQYFGPGTRLTVT.

The table lists this clonotype with many counts. This chain connects TRBV12-3 or TRBV12-4 to TRBJ1-2, with D unresolved. The CDR3 is 13 amino acids. V lost 3 bases to trimming and J lost 4 bases, with 9 bases between them. In DNA form, the CDR3 reads TGTGCCAGCAGTTTTTCGTCCTCCTATGGCTACACCTTC. This encodes CASSFSSSYGYTF.

This clonotype showed up many times. This chain joins TRBV15 and TRBJ1-1; 7 nucleotides line up with TRBD1. Germline CDR1 reads LNHNV; CDR2 reads YYDKDF (reference sequence). V gave up 0 bases and J gave up 4 bases; unmatched junction bases: 8. The CDR3 runs to 16 residues. The chain's CDR3 is CATSRDSPAGGTEAFF. The CDR3 nucleotides are TGTGCCACCAGCAGAGATTCCCCCGCAGGGGGCACTGAAGCTTTCTTT.

This clonotype came up a few times. The chain employs TRBV20-1 and TRBJ2-2, with 8 bases lining up with TRBD1. Trimming removed 3 bases from V and 4 bases from J; junction bases left unmatched: 7. Per the germline V gene, CDR1 is DFQATT and CDR2 is SNEGSKA (reference sequence). CDR3 length: 15 amino acids. The CDR3 here is CSASRQGAGTGELFF. The CDR3 region has the DNA TGCAGTGCTAGTCGGCAGGGGGCTGGCACCGGGGAGCTGTTTTTT.

A note on this clonotype: A single base separates this from a much larger clone, so it may be a read error. CDR3 loop: CASSPDAGPQPQHF. Written as DNA, the CDR3 is TGCGCCAGCAGCCCGGACGCAGGGCCTCAGCCCCAGCATTTT. V gene TRBV5-1 combines with J gene TRBJ1-5, with D possibly TRBD1 on 5 matching bases. Germline CDR1 and CDR2: SGHRS and YFSETQ. The CDR3 length is 14 residues. The V end lost 4 bases, the J end lost 6 bases, and 14 bases lay between the germline ends.

J is TRBJ2-7 and V is TRBV24-1; 7 nucleotides line up with TRBD1. V shed 3 bases, J shed 4 bases, and the junction held 8 bases outside the gene matches. The CDR3 sequence is 15 residues long. The V gene's germline CDR1 is KGHDR and CDR2 SFDVKD. The CDR3 DNA reads TGTGCCACCAGTGATAGGACCCAGGACAGGTACGAGCAGTACTTC. Protein product: CATSDRTQDRYEQYF.

In this sample, this clonotype turned up once. Because it lacks the conserved phenylalanine or tryptophan at the end, this CDR3 is likely a read error. This sequence joins TRBV10-3 and TRBJ1-2; no clear D. The CDR3 spans 15 residues. CDR1 and CDR2 from the germline V gene are ENHRY and SYGVKD. The CDR3 region has the DNA TGTGCCAGCAGTTACCAACAGCAGATATACTATGGCTACACCTCC. It is translated as CASSYQQQIYYGYTS.

This clonotype was observed at least ten times. The chain has TRBV7-2 and TRBJ2-6, with D unclear. Germline lookup yields CDR1 SGHTA and CDR2 FQGNSA. The V gene lost 3 bases and the J gene lost 3 bases, with 9 bases spanning the gap. There are 15 residues in the CDR3. The CDR3 DNA sequence: TGTGCCAGCAGCTTCTCGGGTCATGGGGCCAACGTCCTGACTTTC. Translated: CASSFSGHGANVLTF.

A note on this clonotype: It is likely a read error, because the conserved phenylalanine at the end of the CDR3 is missing. The genes are TRBV6-4 and TRBJ1-1; D ambiguous. This CDR3 has 10 residues. The germline CDR1 and CDR2 sequences are MRHNA and SNTAGT. Trimming shortened V by 2 bases and J by 6 bases, and 1 base separated the two germline ends. The CDR3 reads CASSDAEAFS. The DNA for the CDR3 is TGTGCCAGCAGTGACGCTGAAGCTTTCTCT.

There are many counts of this clonotype. The chain is built from TRBV25-1 and TRBJ1-1, with D perhaps TRBD1 (5 bases). V was shortened by 7 bases and J by 0 bases, with 12 bases between the two germline ends. CDR1 MGHDK and CDR2 SYGVNS come from the germline V gene. The CDR3 spans 14 residues. The CDR3 region is CASMRAGMNTEAFF. In DNA form, the CDR3 reads TGTGCCAGCATGAGGGCAGGGATGAACACTGAAGCTTTCTTT.